This is a list of T cell receptor beta chains from one sample in a study of metastatic and nonmetastatic thyroid tumors. TCRdb re-clonotyped the PCR reads via MiXCR. The data contain about 23,000 clones, more than 14% of them singletons. The sample taken for sequencing was tumor tissue. The receptors here all came from a female donor with papillary thyroid cancer or a benign thyroid nodule (not recorded which). Some clones in this sample may be carry-over from other donors' samples. Both conserved end residues are part of each CDR3. A D gene is named only where the DNA matches it firmly. Clone size is shown for a subset of rows, as once, few, many or a class of expanded clone.

j_call: TRBJ2-7
v_call: TRBV29-1
d_call: NA
clone_size: many
cdr3_aa: CSVSAEDGSYEQYF
cdr3_nt: TGCAGCGTCTCGGCCGAGGACGGCTCCTACGAGCAGTACTTC

j_call: TRBJ2-7
v_call: TRBV12-5
d_call: NA
clone_size: many
cdr3_aa: CASMETSSYEQYF
cdr3_nt: TGTGCTAGTATGGAGACAAGCTCCTACGAGCAGTACTTC

j_call: TRBJ2-4
v_call: TRBV7-3
d_call: NA
clone_size: many
cdr3_aa: CASSSAQGRQYF
cdr3_nt: TGTGCCAGCAGCTCCGCCCAGGGACGGCAGTACTTC

j_call: TRBJ2-7
v_call: TRBV11-2
d_call: TRBD1
clone_size: medium-sized
cdr3_aa: CASSYLTGLGIYEQYF
cdr3_nt: TGTGCCAGCAGCTATCTGACAGGGCTCGGAATCTACGAGCAGTACTTC

j_call: TRBJ2-5
v_call: TRBV7-8
d_call: NA
clone_size: medium-sized
cdr3_aa: CASSEGIETQYF
cdr3_nt: TGTGCCAGCAGCGAGGGCATAGAGACCCAGTACTTC

j_call: TRBJ2-1
v_call: TRBV20-1
d_call: NA
clone_size: many
cdr3_aa: CSARDMGTFNEQFF
cdr3_nt: TGCAGTGCTAGAGACATGGGGACTTTCAATGAGCAGTTCTTC

j_call: TRBJ1-1
v_call: TRBV11-2
d_call: NA
clone_size: many
cdr3_aa: CASSFATGAFF
cdr3_nt: TGTGCCAGCAGCTTCGCTACTGGAGCTTTCTTT

j_call: TRBJ1-2
v_call: TRBV6-5
d_call: TRBD1
clone_size: NA
cdr3_aa: CASSYTTGTNYGYTF
cdr3_nt: TGTGCCAGCAGTTATACGACAGGGACTAACTATGGCTACACCTTC

j_call: TRBJ2-7
v_call: TRBV2
d_call: NA
clone_size: medium-sized
cdr3_aa: CASSAPYEQYF
cdr3_nt: TGTGCCAGCAGTGCACCCTACGAGCAGTACTTC

j_call: TRBJ2-3
v_call: TRBV20-1
d_call: TRBD1
clone_size: many
cdr3_aa: CSASDRKKSTDTQYF
cdr3_nt: TGCAGTGCTTCGGACAGGAAAAAAAGCACAGATACGCAGTATTTT

j_call: TRBJ1-1
v_call: TRBV15
d_call: NA
clone_size: NA
cdr3_aa: CATSIAGRYTEAFF
cdr3_nt: TGTGCCACCAGCATAGCCGGACGCTACACTGAAGCTTTCTTT

j_call: TRBJ2-3
v_call: TRBV7-3
d_call: TRBD1
clone_size: many
cdr3_aa: CASSLTPGQGDTQYF
cdr3_nt: TGTGCCAGCAGCTTGACTCCGGGACAGGGGGATACGCAGTATTTT

j_call: TRBJ2-3
v_call: TRBV5-8
d_call: NA
clone_size: many
cdr3_aa: CASSLEVGKDTQYF
cdr3_nt: TGTGCCAGCAGCTTGGAAGTAGGGAAGGATACGCAGTATTTT

j_call: TRBJ1-2
v_call: TRBV2
d_call: NA
clone_size: many
cdr3_aa: CASSVVGSGHGYTF
cdr3_nt: TGTGCCAGCAGTGTGGTGGGGTCGGGCCATGGCTACACCTTC

j_call: TRBJ2-7
v_call: TRBV20-1
d_call: NA
clone_size: NA
cdr3_aa: CSARGDRLYEQYF
cdr3_nt: TGCAGTGCTAGAGGAGATCGACTCTACGAGCAGTACTTC

j_call: TRBJ1-3
v_call: TRBV6-5
d_call: NA
clone_size: many
cdr3_aa: CASSYSEEGNTIYF
cdr3_nt: TGTGCCAGCAGTTACTCCGAAGAAGGAAACACCATATATTTT

j_call: TRBJ2-5
v_call: TRBV18
d_call: NA
clone_size: NA
cdr3_aa: CASSFQETQYF
cdr3_nt: TGTGCCAGCTCCTTTCAAGAGACCCAGTACTTC

j_call: TRBJ2-4
v_call: TRBV20-1
d_call: TRBD1
clone_size: many
cdr3_aa: CSALDRGTLAKNIQYF
cdr3_nt: TGCAGTGCTCTCGACAGGGGCACCCTAGCCAAAAACATTCAGTACTTC

j_call: TRBJ1-2
v_call: TRBV14
d_call: TRBD1
clone_size: many
cdr3_aa: CASSPQTGSGYTF
cdr3_nt: TGTGCCAGCAGCCCCCAGACAGGGTCTGGCTACACTTTC

j_call: TRBJ1-4
v_call: TRBV28
d_call: NA
clone_size: NA
cdr3_aa: CASKRQAIEKLFF
cdr3_nt: TGTGCCAGCAAACGACAGGCAATAGAAAAACTTTTTTTT

j_call: TRBJ2-5
v_call: TRBV6-1
d_call: TRBD1
clone_size: many
cdr3_aa: CASRWTGQETQYF
cdr3_nt: TGTGCCAGCAGATGGACAGGACAAGAGACCCAGTACTTC

j_call: TRBJ2-1
v_call: TRBV6-4
d_call: TRBD2
clone_size: medium-sized
cdr3_aa: CASSDGLGVKQFF
cdr3_nt: TGTGCCAGCAGTGACGGACTAGGGGTCAAGCAGTTCTTC

j_call: TRBJ1-2
v_call: TRBV6-1
d_call: NA
clone_size: many
cdr3_aa: CASSLDGQSYGYTF
cdr3_nt: TGTGCCAGCAGTTTGGATGGACAGAGCTATGGCTACACCTTC

j_call: TRBJ2-7
v_call: TRBV12-3/TRBV12-4
d_call: TRBD2
clone_size: medium-sized
cdr3_aa: CASSLGGGTYEQYF
cdr3_nt: TGTGCCAGCAGTTTAGGCGGGGGTACCTACGAGCAGTACTTC

j_call: TRBJ1-2
v_call: TRBV3-1
d_call: NA
clone_size: many
cdr3_aa: CASSHFSGNGYTF
cdr3_nt: TGTGCCAGCAGCCACTTTTCAGGCAATGGCTACACCTTC

j_call: TRBJ1-1
v_call: TRBV6-1
d_call: NA
clone_size: many
cdr3_aa: CASSKGGMNTEAFF
cdr3_nt: TGTGCCAGCAGTAAGGGGGGAATGAACACTGAAGCTTTCTTT

j_call: TRBJ1-2
v_call: TRBV29-1
d_call: NA
clone_size: many
cdr3_aa: CSVGKDSGYTF
cdr3_nt: TGCAGCGTTGGGAAGGACTCTGGCTACACCTTC

j_call: TRBJ1-2
v_call: TRBV5-6
d_call: NA
clone_size: many
cdr3_aa: CASSLELGNYGYTF
cdr3_nt: TGTGCCAGCAGCTTGGAGTTAGGGAACTATGGCTACACCTTC

j_call: TRBJ2-7
v_call: TRBV12-3/TRBV12-4
d_call: NA
clone_size: few
cdr3_aa: CASINQDSSYEHYF
cdr3_nt: TGTGCCAGCATTAATCAAGACAGCTCCTACGAGCATTACTTC

j_call: TRBJ1-4
v_call: TRBV24-1
d_call: TRBD1
clone_size: many
cdr3_aa: CATSDPGTGNEKLFF
cdr3_nt: TGTGCCACCAGTGACCCCGGGACAGGGAATGAAAAACTGTTTTTT